The following is a TCR beta chain sequence with its context. This sample is part of a study of blood T cell repertoires in COVID-19. At the level of the study: Some COVID-19 samples were acute and others convalescent; all came from the United States, Italy and Spain. PBMCs, B-cell-depleted T cells, or T cells were the source of the cDNA or gDNA that made up the material.

CDR1 is LNHDA and CDR2 is SQIVND in the germline V gene (reference sequence). Trimming took 0 bases from V and 4 from J, leaving 13 bases between them. The CDR3 is 16 amino acids. Per the original methods: The authors estimated nucleated cell counts from reference gene primer amplification. Profiling relied on immunoSEQ multiplex PCR, and the TCRdb table lists in-frame clones only, not all of them. That table supplies the V and J calls and clone size; D and trimming were determined from the DNA. The data contain some 530,000 clones, approximately 85% of them singletons. The chain links TRBV19 to TRBJ1-5; D gene uncertain. Input material: peripheral blood. This TCR came from a human donor in a cohort sampled during active COVID-19. CDR3 coding DNA: TGTGCCAGTAGTATAGATCATTCCGGGAAAAATCAGCCCCAGCATTTT. Amino acid sequence: CASSIDHSGKNQPQHF.